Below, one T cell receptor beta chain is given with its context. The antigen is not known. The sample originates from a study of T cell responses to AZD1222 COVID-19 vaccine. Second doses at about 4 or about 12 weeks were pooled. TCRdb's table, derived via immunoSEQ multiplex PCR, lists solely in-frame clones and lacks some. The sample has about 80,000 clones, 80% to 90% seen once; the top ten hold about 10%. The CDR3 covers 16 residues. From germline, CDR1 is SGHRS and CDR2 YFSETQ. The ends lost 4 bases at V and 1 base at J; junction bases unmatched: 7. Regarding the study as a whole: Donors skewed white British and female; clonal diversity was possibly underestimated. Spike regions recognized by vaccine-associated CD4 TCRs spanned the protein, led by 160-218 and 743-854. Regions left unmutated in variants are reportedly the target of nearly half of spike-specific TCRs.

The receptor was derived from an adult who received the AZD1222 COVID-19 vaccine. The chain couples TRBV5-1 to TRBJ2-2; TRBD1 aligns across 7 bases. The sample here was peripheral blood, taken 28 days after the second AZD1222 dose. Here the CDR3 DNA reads TGCGCCAGCAGCCCTCCGACAGGGATGAACACCGGGGAGCTGTTTTTT. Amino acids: CASSPPTGMNTGELFF.